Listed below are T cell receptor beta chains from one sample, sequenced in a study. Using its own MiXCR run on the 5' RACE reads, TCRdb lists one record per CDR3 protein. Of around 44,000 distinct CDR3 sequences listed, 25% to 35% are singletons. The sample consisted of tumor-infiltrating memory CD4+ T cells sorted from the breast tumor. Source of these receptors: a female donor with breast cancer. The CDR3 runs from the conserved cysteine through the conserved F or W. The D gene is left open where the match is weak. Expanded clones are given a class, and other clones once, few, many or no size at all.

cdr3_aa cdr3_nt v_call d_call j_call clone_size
CASSFPQGAETEAFF TGTGCCAGCAGCTTCCCGCAGGGGGCGGAGACTGAAGCTTTCTTT TRBV7-9 TRBD1 TRBJ1-1 few
CASSVGRTGTNTEAFF TGTGCCAGCAGCGTAGGCCGGACAGGGACGAACACTGAAGCTTTCTTT TRBV9 TRBD1 TRBJ1-1 NA
CSASNIRGAKEQYF TGCAGTGCTAGCAACATCAGGGGCGCGAAAGAGCAGTACTTC TRBV20-1 NA TRBJ2-7 NA
CATSRIIGVDFGELFF TGTGCCACCAGCAGGATTATCGGGGTAGATTTTGGGGAGCTGTTTTTT TRBV15 NA TRBJ2-2 few
CTSSPGTSGPADTQYF TGCACCAGCAGCCCCGGGACTAGCGGCCCAGCAGATACGCAGTATTTT TRBV5-1 TRBD2 TRBJ2-3 few
CASSQGQGEETQYF TGCGCCAGCAGCCAAGGGCAGGGAGAAGAGACCCAGTACTTC TRBV4-3 NA TRBJ2-5 NA
CATSDYTGDGYTF TGTGCCACCAGTGACTATACAGGTGATGGCTACACCTTC TRBV24-1 NA TRBJ1-2 NA
CASSQDVTDTQYF TGCGCCAGCAGCCAAGATGTAACAGATACGCAGTATTTT TRBV4-1 NA TRBJ2-3 NA
CASSLVTDRTDTQYF TGTGCCAGCAGCTTAGTTACCGACCGCACAGATACGCAGTATTTT TRBV7-9 NA TRBJ2-3 NA
CASSLGTSGSSDEQYF TGTGCCAGCAGCCTCGGGACTAGCGGCTCAAGCGACGAGCAGTACTTC TRBV7-8 TRBD2 TRBJ2-7 few
CASGVGTGDSNEKLFF TGTGCCAGCGGCGTAGGTACAGGAGACAGCAATGAAAAACTGTTTTTT TRBV9 NA TRBJ1-4 NA
CASSQTLDSYEQYF TGTGCCAGCAGCCAGACCCTAGACTCCTACGAGCAGTACTTC TRBV3-1 NA TRBJ2-7 NA
CASSLAGLAYNEQFF TGTGCCAGCAGCTTAGCGGGACTCGCCTACAATGAGCAGTTCTTC TRBV11-1 NA TRBJ2-1 NA
CSARASGRSTDTQYF TGCAGTGCTAGAGCATCCGGGAGATCCACAGATACGCAGTATTTT TRBV20-1 NA TRBJ2-3 NA
CASSLTGQTTDTQYF TGTGCCAGCAGCTTAACGGGACAGACCACAGATACGCAGTATTTT TRBV7-6 TRBD1 TRBJ2-3 many
CSARDQTKGAGDTGELFF TGCAGTGCTAGAGACCAAACTAAGGGAGCGGGGGACACCGGGGAGCTGTTTTTT TRBV20-1 TRBD2 TRBJ2-2 NA
CASSLFREGQPQHF TGTGCCAGCAGTTTATTCCGGGAGGGTCAGCCCCAGCATTTT TRBV12-3/TRBV12-4 NA TRBJ1-5 few
CASSFRQGADGGYTF TGTGCCAGCAGCTTCCGACAGGGGGCAGATGGTGGCTACACCTTC TRBV7-9 TRBD1 TRBJ1-2 few
CASSLAVEQYF TGTGCCAGCAGCCTTGCGGTGGAGCAGTACTTC TRBV6-2/TRBV6-3 NA TRBJ2-7 NA
CASSPSSRRGTGELFF TGTGCCAGCAGCCCGAGTTCACGGAGAGGGACCGGGGAGCTGTTTTTT TRBV11-2 NA TRBJ2-2 many
CSVSSGGGNEQFF TGCAGCGTGTCATCAGGGGGCGGCAATGAGCAGTTCTTC TRBV29-1 TRBD1 TRBJ2-1 NA
CASSLYGTRTAGELFF TGTGCCAGCAGCCTCTACGGGACTAGAACAGCCGGGGAGCTGTTTTTT TRBV3-1 TRBD2 TRBJ2-2 NA
CASSFLRGVDGYTF TGTGCCAGCAGTTTCCTCCGGGGGGTCGATGGCTACACCTTC TRBV12-3/TRBV12-4 NA TRBJ1-2 few
CASSLGGSSTQHF TGTGCCAGCAGCTTAGGAGGGAGTTCGACCCAGCATTTT TRBV5-6 NA TRBJ1-5 many
CSVPTGANYGYTF TGCAGCGTACCGACAGGAGCAAACTATGGCTACACCTTC TRBV29-1 NA TRBJ1-2 NA
CASGQSSWVGQETQYF TGCGCCAGCGGCCAATCATCTTGGGTAGGCCAAGAGACCCAGTACTTC TRBV4-1 NA TRBJ2-5 NA
CASIGGEGNTIYF TGCGCCAGCATCGGAGGGGAAGGAAACACCATATATTTT TRBV4-1 NA TRBJ1-3 many
CASSSTPQATNEKLFF TGTGCCAGCAGTTCTACCCCACAGGCAACTAATGAAAAACTGTTTTTT TRBV2 NA TRBJ1-4 NA
CASTIGGLGYEQYF TGTGCCAGCACCATCGGGGGACTCGGCTACGAGCAGTACTTC TRBV12-3/TRBV12-4 NA TRBJ2-7 few
CASSFLAGNNEQFF TGTGCCAGCAGTTTCCTAGCGGGAAACAATGAGCAGTTCTTC TRBV12-3/TRBV12-4 TRBD2 TRBJ2-1 NA
CASSGLDRGRIDTQYF TGTGCCAGCAGCGGACTGGACAGGGGGAGGATAGATACGCAGTATTTT TRBV5-6 TRBD1 TRBJ2-3 many
CASSQGADGYEQYF TGCGCCAGCAGCCAAGGTGCCGATGGCTACGAGCAGTACTTC TRBV4-3 NA TRBJ2-7 many
CASSSPTGLNTEAFF TGTGCCAGCAGCTCCCCTACGGGGCTGAACACTGAAGCTTTCTTT TRBV7-9 NA TRBJ1-1 NA
CSARFDGTARSPLHF TGCAGTGCTAGATTCGACGGGACAGCCCGATCACCCCTCCACTTT TRBV20-1 TRBD1 TRBJ1-6 few
CASSAGAGGQETQYF TGTGCCAGCAGCGCCGGAGCGGGGGGACAAGAGACCCAGTACTTC TRBV9 TRBD2 TRBJ2-5 NA
CASSSTGGGEQYF TGTGCCAGCAGTTCAACAGGGGGGGGCGAGCAGTACTTC TRBV6-5 NA TRBJ2-7 NA
CASSLVGRAQETQYF TGTGCCAGCAGCTTGGTAGGGAGGGCACAAGAGACCCAGTACTTC TRBV5-6 TRBD2 TRBJ2-5 many
CASSYSPLAGIYNEQFF TGTGCCAGCAGTTACTCCCCTCTAGCGGGTATCTACAATGAGCAGTTCTTC TRBV6-6 TRBD2 TRBJ2-1 NA
CASSFTGVTPLHF TGTGCCAGCAGTTTCACAGGGGTGACACCCCTCCACTTT TRBV6-5 TRBD1 TRBJ1-6 medium-sized
CSAITSGRADTQYF TGCAGTGCTATTACTAGCGGGAGGGCAGATACGCAGTATTTT TRBV20-1 TRBD2 TRBJ2-3 NA
CASSLGGTTNQPQHF TGCGCCAGCAGCTTGGGAGGGACTACCAATCAGCCCCAGCATTTT TRBV5-1 NA TRBJ1-5 NA
CASRTGTHEEKLFF TGCGCCAGCAGAACAGGGACCCACGAAGAAAAACTGTTTTTT TRBV5-1 NA TRBJ1-4 NA
CASSLLENYGYTF TGTGCCAGCAGTTTATTGGAAAACTATGGCTACACCTTC TRBV12-3/TRBV12-4 NA TRBJ1-2 many
CSARDPSPDTQYF TGCAGTGCTAGAGATCCCTCCCCCGATACGCAGTATTTT TRBV20-1 NA TRBJ2-3 NA
CASSFYPGLAYEQYF TGTGCCAGCAGCTTTTATCCGGGACTAGCGTACGAGCAGTACTTC TRBV7-6 TRBD2 TRBJ2-7 NA
CATSRDRELVPYGYTF TGTGCCACCAGCAGAGATCGGGAACTGGTACCTTATGGCTACACCTTC TRBV15 NA TRBJ1-2 many
CSAAGVGYSNQPQHF TGCAGTGCCGCCGGGGTGGGGTATAGCAATCAGCCCCAGCATTTT TRBV20-1 NA TRBJ1-5 few
CASSVGEPRSYNSPLHF TGTGCCAGCAGTGTGGGAGAACCCCGCTCCTATAATTCACCCCTCCACTTT TRBV2 NA TRBJ1-6 NA
CASSRWASGSGRKLTGELFF TGTGCCAGCAGCCGCTGGGCTAGCGGGAGTGGGAGGAAGCTTACCGGGGAGCTGTTTTTT TRBV6-5 TRBD2 TRBJ2-2 NA
CASSIDRGDEQFF TGCGCCAGCAGCATTGACCGGGGGGATGAGCAGTTCTTC TRBV5-1 TRBD2 TRBJ2-1 many
CASSLVGNIQYF TGTGCCAGCAGCCTAGTGGGAAACATTCAGTACTTC TRBV13 NA TRBJ2-4 NA
CASSPDGPRTQYF TGTGCCAGCAGCCCAGATGGTCCCCGGACCCAGTACTTC TRBV7-2 NA TRBJ2-5 few